Listed here is a single T cell receptor (beta chain). TCRdb's copy holds only in-frame clones and misses some; the assay was immunoSEQ multiplex PCR. The repertoire holds about 560,000 clones, with about 80% as singletons. This entry belongs to a study of shared clonotypes between healthy human individuals. CDR1 is MNHEY, CDR2 SMNVEV, per germline (reference sequence). V shed 4 bases and J shed 4 bases, with 16 bases lying between them. The CDR3 has 15 residues. This TCR was recovered from a middle-aged woman in good health. Some clones in this sample may be carry-over from other donors' samples. Sequencing was done on a sample of PBMCs. J is TRBJ1-2 and V is TRBV27; the D gene is possibly TRBD1 (5 bases). CDR3 sequence: CASSSQGGWGYGYTF. CDR3 nucleotide sequence: TGTGCCAGCAGTTCCCAGGGAGGATGGGGCTATGGCTACACCTTC.